The rows below give T cell receptor beta chains drawn from one sample of a study of cytomegalovirus exposure and HLA in healthy donors. Data came from immunoSEQ multiplex PCR; TCRdb stores just in-frame clones and leaves some out. This table holds 90,000 to 110,000 clones, approximately 86% found once. Sequencing was carried out using PBMCs. The source is a man younger than 35 in good health and CMV-seronegative. CDR3s include the opening cysteine and the closing phenylalanine or tryptophan. A D gene is named only where the DNA matches it firmly. A row's size may be missing; if present it is once, few, many or a size class.

V: TRBV7-2
J: TRBJ2-7
length: 14
size: -
D: -
CDR3: CASSLEQGTYEQYF
DNA: TGTGCCAGCAGCTTAGAACAGGGTACCTACGAGCAGTACTTC

V: TRBV6-5
J: TRBJ2-1
length: 13
size: -
D: TRBD1
CDR3: CASSYRQGSEQFF
DNA: TGTGCCAGCAGTTACCGACAGGGGAGTGAGCAGTTCTTC

V: TRBV7-9
J: TRBJ2-5
length: 14
size: -
D: -
CDR3: CASSFSGRPETQYF
DNA: TGTGCCAGCAGCTTCTCGGGGAGGCCGGAGACCCAGTACTTC

V: TRBV6-5
J: TRBJ2-1
length: 14
size: -
D: TRBD2
CDR3: CASKSGRAVNEQFF
DNA: TGTGCCAGCAAAAGCGGGAGGGCCGTCAATGAGCAGTTCTTC

V: TRBV5-1
J: TRBJ2-1
length: 16
size: -
D: TRBD2
CDR3: CASSLQTSGSYNEQFF
DNA: TGCGCCAGCAGCTTGCAGACTAGCGGAAGCTACAATGAGCAGTTCTTC

V: TRBV4-1
J: TRBJ2-1
length: 14
size: -
D: -
CDR3: CASSQGGPHNEQFF
DNA: TGCGCCAGCAGCCAAGGGGGCCCCCACAATGAGCAGTTCTTC

V: TRBV4-2
J: TRBJ2-7
length: 16
size: once
D: TRBD1
CDR3: CASSQDGTGGSYEQYF
DNA: TGTGCCAGCAGCCAAGATGGCACAGGGGGCTCCTACGAGCAGTACTTC

V: TRBV28
J: TRBJ2-7
length: 13
size: -
D: -
CDR3: CASSGQPPYEQYF
DNA: TGTGCCAGCAGCGGACAGCCACCCTACGAGCAGTACTTC

V: TRBV7-2
J: TRBJ2-1
length: 15
size: -
D: TRBD2
CDR3: CASSPRLAGANEQFF
DNA: TGTGCCAGCAGTCCCCGACTAGCGGGAGCCAATGAGCAGTTCTTC

V: TRBV12-5
J: TRBJ2-1
length: 12
size: -
D: -
CDR3: CASGIRGGEQFF
DNA: TGTGCTAGTGGAATAAGGGGGGGAGAGCAGTTCTTC

V: TRBV6-5
J: TRBJ1-1
length: 13
size: -
D: -
CDR3: CASRALTEAEAFF
DNA: TGTGCCAGCAGAGCCCTTACGGAGGCTGAAGCTTTCTTT

V: TRBV7-9
J: TRBJ1-2
length: 15
size: -
D: TRBD1
CDR3: CASSLAGQGHYGYTF
DNA: TGTGCCAGCAGCTTAGCCGGACAGGGACACTATGGCTACACCTTC

V: TRBV11-3
J: TRBJ2-1
length: 15
size: -
D: TRBD2
CDR3: CASSPRGSSYNEQFF
DNA: TGTGCCAGCAGCCCCCGCGGGAGCTCCTACAATGAGCAGTTCTTC

V: TRBV5-6
J: TRBJ1-2
length: 12
size: -
D: -
CDR3: CASTRLAGGYTF
DNA: TGTGCCAGCACCCGTCTTGCAGGCGGCTACACCTTC

V: TRBV6-1
J: TRBJ1-5
length: 15
size: few
D: -
CDR3: CASSEWTMSNQPQHF
DNA: TGTGCCAGCAGTGAATGGACTATGAGCAATCAGCCCCAGCATTTT

V: TRBV7-9
J: TRBJ1-1
length: 18
size: once
D: TRBD1
CDR3: CASSLGTGFIGPSPEAFF
DNA: TGTGCCAGCAGCCTCGGGACAGGGTTTATTGGACCCTCACCTGAAGCTTTCTTT

V: TRBV7-2
J: TRBJ2-7
length: 16
size: -
D: TRBD2
CDR3: CASSFTLAGISYEQYF
DNA: TGTGCCAGCAGCTTCACCCTAGCGGGAATCTCCTACGAGCAGTACTTC

V: TRBV7-2
J: TRBJ2-7
length: 14
size: -
D: TRBD2
CDR3: CASSFGLANAEQYF
DNA: TGTGCCAGCAGCTTCGGACTAGCCAATGCCGAGCAGTACTTC

V: TRBV14
J: TRBJ2-1
length: 15
size: -
D: TRBD2
CDR3: CASSQGGSSYNEQFF
DNA: TGTGCCAGCAGCCAGGGCGGGAGCTCCTACAATGAGCAGTTCTTC

V: TRBV19
J: TRBJ1-1
length: 14
size: few
D: -
CDR3: CASSIRSANTEAFF
DNA: TGTGCCAGTAGTATCAGGTCTGCGAACACTGAAGCTTTCTTT

V: TRBV30
J: TRBJ2-1
length: 15
size: -
D: TRBD2
CDR3: CAWGPGLAGDNEQFF
DNA: TGTGCCTGGGGGCCGGGACTAGCGGGTGACAATGAGCAGTTCTTC

V: TRBV28
J: TRBJ2-7
length: 15
size: -
D: TRBD2
CDR3: CASSFWLAGEYEQYF
DNA: TGTGCCAGCAGTTTTTGGCTAGCGGGAGAATACGAGCAGTACTTC

V: TRBV7-9
J: TRBJ1-2
length: 13
size: -
D: -
CDR3: CASSSRVVYGYTF
DNA: TGTGCCAGCAGCTCCAGGGTTGTCTATGGCTACACCTTC

V: TRBV5-1
J: TRBJ2-2
length: 15
size: -
D: -
CDR3: CASSLLSGETGELFF
DNA: TGCGCCAGCAGCTTGTTGTCAGGGGAAACCGGGGAGCTGTTTTTT

V: TRBV19
J: TRBJ2-1
length: 14
size: -
D: TRBD2
CDR3: CASNPGLEVNEQFF
DNA: TGTGCCAGTAATCCGGGACTAGAGGTCAATGAGCAGTTCTTC

V: TRBV28
J: TRBJ1-2
length: 12
size: -
D: -
CDR3: CASRVDLYGYTF
DNA: TGTGCCAGCAGAGTAGATCTCTATGGCTACACCTTC

V: TRBV28
J: TRBJ1-1
length: 13
size: -
D: TRBD1
CDR3: CASSSTGSSEAFF
DNA: TGTGCCAGCAGTTCGACAGGGTCTTCTGAAGCTTTCTTT

V: TRBV28
J: TRBJ1-3
length: 13
size: -
D: -
CDR3: CASQPGSGNTIYF
DNA: TGTGCCAGCCAGCCAGGCTCTGGAAACACCATATATTTT

V: TRBV14
J: TRBJ2-3
length: 19
size: -
D: TRBD2
CDR3: CASSSHWREGRWGTDTQYF
DNA: TGTGCCAGCAGCTCCCATTGGCGGGAGGGCCGATGGGGCACAGATACGCAGTATTTT

V: TRBV21-1
J: TRBJ2-7
length: 15
size: -
D: -
CDR3: CASSKGADPSYEQYF
DNA: TGTGCCAGCAGCAAAGGGGCAGATCCTTCCTACGAGCAGTACTTC

V: TRBV7-9
J: TRBJ2-1
length: 15
size: -
D: TRBD2
CDR3: CSSSLASGPYNEQFF
DNA: TGTTCCAGCAGCTTAGCTAGCGGACCCTACAATGAGCAGTTCTTC

V: TRBV5-1
J: TRBJ1-4
length: 18
size: few
D: -
CDR3: CASSLWGGDSVGNEKLFF
DNA: TGCGCCAGCAGCTTGTGGGGCGGAGATTCTGTTGGGAATGAAAAACTGTTTTTT

V: TRBV9
J: TRBJ2-2
length: 15
size: once
D: TRBD2
CDR3: CASSLSGRRTGELFF
DNA: TGTGCCAGCAGCCTTAGCGGGAGACGGACCGGGGAGCTGTTTTTT

V: TRBV12-5
J: TRBJ2-7
length: 16
size: -
D: -
CDR3: CASGSPRERASYEQYF
DNA: TGTGCTAGTGGTTCCCCCCGCGAGCGGGCCTCCTACGAGCAGTACTTC

V: TRBV28
J: TRBJ2-7
length: 14
size: once
D: -
CDR3: CASSVTGRSYEQYF
DNA: TGTGCCAGCAGTGTGACCGGGAGATCCTACGAGCAGTACTTC

V: TRBV4-3
J: TRBJ1-2
length: 15
size: -
D: TRBD1
CDR3: CASSLRTGRNYGYTF
DNA: TGCGCCAGCAGCTTACGGACAGGGAGAAACTATGGCTACACCTTC

V: TRBV11-2
J: TRBJ2-1
length: 11
size: -
D: -
CDR3: CASSPYNEQFF
DNA: TGTGCCAGCAGCCCATACAATGAGCAGTTCTTC

V: TRBV14
J: TRBJ1-5
length: 13
size: -
D: -
CDR3: CASSPGVGQPQHF
DNA: TGTGCCAGCAGTCCAGGGGTCGGACAGCCCCAGCATTTT

V: TRBV6-5
J: TRBJ2-1
length: 14
size: -
D: -
CDR3: CASSGTTKVNEQFF
DNA: TGTGCCAGCAGTGGTACAACTAAAGTCAATGAGCAGTTCTTC

V: TRBV6-4
J: TRBJ1-2
length: 17
size: -
D: -
CDR3: CASSDSTTGSPNYGYTF
DNA: TGTGCCAGCAGTGACTCGACAACAGGGTCCCCTAACTATGGCTACACCTTC

V: TRBV7-3
J: TRBJ2-1
length: 16
size: once
D: TRBD2
CDR3: CASSFSGLAGANEQFF
DNA: TGTGCCAGCAGCTTCTCGGGACTAGCGGGAGCGAATGAGCAGTTCTTC

V: TRBV5-6
J: TRBJ1-2
length: 14
size: -
D: -
CDR3: CASSLVRGNYGYTF
DNA: TGTGCCAGCAGCTTGGTAAGGGGCAACTATGGCTACACCTTC

V: TRBV19
J: TRBJ2-7
length: 14
size: once
D: TRBD2
CDR3: CASSIREGLYEQYF
DNA: TGTGCCAGTAGTATCCGGGAGGGCCTTTACGAGCAGTACTTC

V: TRBV5-8
J: TRBJ2-3
length: 17
size: -
D: TRBD1
CDR3: CASSLEVWTGTPDTQYF
DNA: TGTGCCAGCAGCTTGGAGGTTTGGACAGGGACTCCAGATACGCAGTATTTT

V: TRBV5-1
J: TRBJ2-1
length: 13
size: once
D: -
CDR3: CASSPGSRDEQFF
DNA: TGCGCCAGCAGCCCAGGGTCTCGCGATGAGCAGTTCTTC

V: TRBV7-3
J: TRBJ1-2
length: 13
size: -
D: -
CDR3: CASSLGGAYGYTF
DNA: TGTGCCAGCAGCCTGGGGGGAGCCTATGGCTACACCTTC